This T cell receptor (beta chain) derives from a study of T-cell memory formation after mild COVID-19. Overall study: TCR clusters were mostly donor specific. Notes on the study in general: Most CD4+ clones that shrank were in CM and EM, while CD8+ ones turned up in EMRA. In pre-infection memory, a portion of responding clones appeared, which suggested that cross-reactive memory joined.

Turning to this clonotype: Its cognate antigen is unknown.

TCRdb reprocessed the 5' RACE reads via MiXCR and lists one record per CDR3 protein. The sample has hundreds of thousands of distinct CDR3 sequences; roughly 18% are singletons. Sequencing was done on a sample of PBMCs or a T cell subset sorted from them (not recorded which). This sequence originates from an adult woman who had mild COVID-19 (a few samples of this study predate the infection). Cell type and time point are not known.

DNA for the CDR3: TGTGCCACCAGTGGTGGGACAGGGATACACAATGAGCAGTTCTTC. Amino acid sequence: CATSGGTGIHNEQFF. This sequence joins TRBV24-1 and TRBJ2-1, with 9 positions matching TRBD1. CDR3 length: 15 residues. CDR1 KGHDR and CDR2 SFDVKD come from the germline V gene. The ends lost 5 bases at V and 5 bases at J; junction bases unmatched: 6.